The next 12 T cell receptor beta chains were all read from a single sample in a study of beta chain features in type 1 diabetes. Expressed TCRB transcripts were sequenced, since all the RNA that had been isolated was reverse transcribed. TCRdb's table, derived via immunoSEQ multiplex PCR, lists solely in-frame clones and lacks some. The sample holds 200,000 to 250,000 clones; 9.6% are singletons and the top ten take 0.03% to 0.04%. Specimen: naive CD4+ T cells from blood. These receptors originate from a woman aged 18 to 35 in good health.

The rearrangement links TRBV9 to TRBJ2-1, with D tentatively TRBD1 (6 bases). CDR1 SGDLS and CDR2 YYNGEE come from the germline V gene. This CDR3 spans 13 amino acids. Trimming left V 0 bases short and J 10 bases short, with 11 bases between. The CDR3 nucleotides read TGTGCCAGCAGCGTAGACAGGGTACAGGAGCAGTTCTTC. This translates into CASSVDRVQEQFF. The whole variable domain, filled in from reference TRBV9 and TRBJ2-1, reads DSGVTQTPKHLITATGQRVTLRCSPRSGDLSVYWYQQSLDQGLQFLIQYYNGEERAKGNILERFSAQQFPDLHSELNLSSLELGDSALYFCASSVDRVQEQFFGPGTRLTVL.

A few counts support this clone. V and J are TRBV6-5 and TRBJ2-7; D is perhaps TRBD2 (5 bases). The germline V and J ends were trimmed by 8 bases and 4 bases, with 6 bases remaining between them. This CDR3 is 10 amino acids long. Germline V gene lookup returns CDR1 MNHEY and CDR2 SVGAGI. This CDR3 is CASGRYEQYF. DNA for the CDR3: TGTGCCAGCGGGAGATACGAGCAGTACTTC.

In nucleotides, the CDR3 is TGTGCCTGGAGTGTAGGGGCGGTAGCTTTCTTT. This translates into CAWSVGAVAFF. V and J are TRBV30 and TRBJ1-1, with a tentative D call TRBD1 (5 bases). Germline V CDR1 and CDR2: GTSNPN, SVGIG (reference sequence). This CDR3 spans 11 amino acids. V dropped 0 bases and J dropped 10 bases, with 9 bases sitting between them.

The CDR3 protein is CASSARGFNYGYTF. The CDR3 nucleotides read TGTGCCAGCAGCGCCAGGGGTTTTAACTATGGCTACACCTTC. The chain recombines TRBV9 with TRBJ1-2; D might be TRBD1 (6 bases). V lost 3 bases and J 1 base, leaving 10 bases between the germline ends. Per the germline V gene, CDR1 is SGDLS and CDR2 is YYNGEE. CDR3 length equals 14 residues.

V and J are TRBV6-1 and TRBJ1-6, with TRBD1 as a possible D gene (6 bases). V lost 3 bases, J lost 4 bases, and 10 bases lay in between. Germline V gene data show CDR1 as MNHNS and CDR2 as SASEGT. The CDR3 is made up of 15 amino acids. The chain's CDR3 is CASSDRDTYNSPLHF. The CDR3, as DNA: TGTGCCAGCAGTGACCGGGACACATATAATTCACCCCTCCACTTT.

The chain joins TRBV6-6 to TRBJ1-3, with 8 bases fitting TRBD1. CDR3 length: 15 amino acids. The germline CDR1 and CDR2 sequences are MNHNY and SVGAGI (reference sequence). Trimming cost V 6 bases and J 2 bases; bases outside gene matches: 6. CDR3: CASRSGQETGNTIYF. In DNA form, the CDR3 reads TGTGCCAGCAGATCGGGACAGGAGACTGGAAACACCATATATTTT.

The rearrangement uses TRBV27 and TRBJ2-5; D possibly corresponds to TRBD1 (6 bases). CDR3 length equals 15 residues. From germline, CDR1 is MNHEY and CDR2 SMNVEV (reference sequence). Trimming left V 6 bases short and J 2 bases short, with 16 bases between. The CDR3: CASRALGQRQETQYF. CDR3 sequence (DNA): TGTGCCAGCAGAGCCTTAGGACAGAGACAAGAGACCCAGTACTTC.

The rearrangement uses TRBV7-9 and TRBJ2-1; 8 bases are a match to TRBD1. Germline V gene sequence: CDR1 SEHNR, CDR2 FQNEAQ (reference sequence). The CDR3 is 14 amino acids. Unmatched junction bases numbered 4, after V lost 5 bases and J lost 4 bases. The CDR3 DNA reads TGTGCCAGCAGCGCGGACAGGGTGTACAATGAGCAGTTCTTC. This codes for CASSADRVYNEQFF. Using reference TRBV7-9 and TRBJ2-1 for the parts outside the CDR3, the full variable domain is DTGVSQNPRHKITKRGQNVTFRCDPISEHNRLYWYRQTLGQGPEFLTYFQNEAQLEKSRLLSDRFSAERPKGSFSTLEIQRTEQGDSAMYLCASSADRVYNEQFFGPGTRLTVL.

The chain links TRBV10-3 to TRBJ2-2; possibly TRBD1 for D (5 bases). The length of the CDR3 is 17 residues. Trimming cost V 0 bases and J 5 bases, with 16 bases left between them. The germline V gene has CDR1 ENHRY and CDR2 SYGVKD. In DNA, the CDR3 is TGTGCCATCAGTGAGTCGAAAATACCGAAGGGGACCGGGGAGCTGTTTTTT. This translates into CAISESKIPKGTGELFF.

V and J are TRBV5-1 and TRBJ2-7, with 8 bases identical to TRBD1. V lost 3 bases and J lost 0; bases outside the gene matches: 5. CDR3 length: 15 residues. Germline CDR1 SGHRS, CDR2 YFSETQ. For the CDR3, the DNA is TGCGCCAGCAGCTCGAAGGGACAGGTCTCCTACGAGCAGTACTTC. It specifies CASSSKGQVSYEQYF.

This sequence joins TRBV27 and TRBJ2-1; D is possibly TRBD2 (6 bases). Germline V gene data show CDR1 as MNHEY and CDR2 as SMNVEV (reference sequence). The length of the CDR3 is 14 residues. V was pared by 6 bases and J by 1 base, with 10 bases between. CDR3 region: CASRGTSSYNEQFF. The CDR3 DNA is TGTGCCAGCAGGGGGACTTCGTCCTACAATGAGCAGTTCTTC.

The chain employs TRBV10-3 and TRBJ1-1; perhaps TRBD1 as D (6 bases). CDR1 ENHRY and CDR2 SYGVKD come from the germline V gene. The V gene lost 5 bases and the J gene lost 1 base, with 14 bases spanning the gap. CDR3 length equals 15 residues. CDR3 amino acids: CAISSRGGENTEAFF. CDR3 DNA: TGTGCCATCAGTTCAAGGGGGGGCGAGAACACTGAAGCTTTCTTT.